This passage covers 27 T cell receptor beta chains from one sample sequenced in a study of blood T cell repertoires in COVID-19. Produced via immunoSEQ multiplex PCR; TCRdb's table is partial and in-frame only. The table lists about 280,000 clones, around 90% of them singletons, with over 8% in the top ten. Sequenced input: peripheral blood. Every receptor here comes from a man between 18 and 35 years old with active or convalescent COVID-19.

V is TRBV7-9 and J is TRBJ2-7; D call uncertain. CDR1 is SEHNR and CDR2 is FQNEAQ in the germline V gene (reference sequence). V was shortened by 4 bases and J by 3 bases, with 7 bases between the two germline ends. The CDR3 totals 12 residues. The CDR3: CASSSTGYEQYF. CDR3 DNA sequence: TGTGCCAGCAGCTCTACGGGCTACGAGCAGTACTTC.

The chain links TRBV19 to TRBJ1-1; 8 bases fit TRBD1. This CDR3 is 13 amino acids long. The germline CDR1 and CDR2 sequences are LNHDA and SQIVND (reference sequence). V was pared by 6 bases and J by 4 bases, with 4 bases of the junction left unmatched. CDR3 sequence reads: CASRVQGVTEAFF. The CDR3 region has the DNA TGTGCCAGTAGGGTACAGGGGGTCACTGAAGCTTTCTTT.

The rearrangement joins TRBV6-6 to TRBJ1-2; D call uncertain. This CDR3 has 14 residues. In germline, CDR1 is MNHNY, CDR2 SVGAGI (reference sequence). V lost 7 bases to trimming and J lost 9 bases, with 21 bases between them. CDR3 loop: CASTPPGELARYTF. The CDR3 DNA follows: TGTGCCAGCACCCCTCCCGGGGAGCTGGCTCGCTACACCTTC.

CDR3 in DNA: TGTGCCAGCAGCTTGAGGGACAGGGCCCAAGAGACCCAGTACTTC. Protein product: CASSLRDRAQETQYF. J is TRBJ2-5 and V is TRBV5-6, with 9 bases fitting TRBD1. Trimming cost V 1 base and J 1 base; bases outside gene matches: 2. The CDR3 is 15 amino acids. Germline V gene sequence: CDR1 SGHDT, CDR2 YYEEEE.

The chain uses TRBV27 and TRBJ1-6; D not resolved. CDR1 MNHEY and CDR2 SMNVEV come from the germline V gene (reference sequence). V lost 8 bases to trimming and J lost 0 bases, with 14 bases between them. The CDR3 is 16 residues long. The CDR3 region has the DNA TGTGCCAGCGGGCGGAGAGAGGGCTCCTATAATTCACCCCTCCACTTT. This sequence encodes CASGRREGSYNSPLHF.

This chain's CDR3 is CASSYSGGYGYTF. CDR3 sequence (DNA): TGTGCCAGCAGTTACTCGGGAGGATATGGCTACACCTTC. The chain has TRBV6-5 and TRBJ1-2, with D hard to call. Germline CDR1 and CDR2: MNHEY and SVGAGI. The CDR3 spans 13 residues. The germline V and J ends were trimmed by 0 bases and 5 bases, with 7 bases remaining between them.

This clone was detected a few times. This CDR3 reads CASSSGTGQNEKLFF. DNA for the CDR3: TGCGCCAGCAGCAGCGGGACAGGGCAAAATGAAAAACTGTTTTTT. V and J are TRBV5-1 and TRBJ1-4; 9 bases match TRBD1. Looked up from germline, CDR1 is SGHRS and CDR2 is YFSETQ. The length of the CDR3 is 15 residues. V dropped 4 bases and J dropped 5; count of bases not matched to a gene: 6.

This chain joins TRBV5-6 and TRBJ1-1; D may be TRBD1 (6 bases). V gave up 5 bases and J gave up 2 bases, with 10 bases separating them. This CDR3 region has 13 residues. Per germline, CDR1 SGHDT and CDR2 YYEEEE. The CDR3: CASSTGFNTEAFF. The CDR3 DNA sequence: TGTGCCAGCAGTACAGGGTTCAACACTGAAGCTTTCTTT.

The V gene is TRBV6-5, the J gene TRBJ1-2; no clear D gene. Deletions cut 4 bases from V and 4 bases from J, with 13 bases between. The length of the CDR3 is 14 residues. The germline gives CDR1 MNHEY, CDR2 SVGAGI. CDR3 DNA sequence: TGTGCCAGCAGTTCCCGGGGAGGCAGCTATGGCTACACCTTC. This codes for CASSSRGGSYGYTF.

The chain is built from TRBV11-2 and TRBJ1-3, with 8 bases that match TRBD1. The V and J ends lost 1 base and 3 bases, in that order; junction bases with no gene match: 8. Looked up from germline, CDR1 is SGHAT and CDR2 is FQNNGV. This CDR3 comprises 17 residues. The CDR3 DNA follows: TGTGCCAGCAGCTTAGCCCGAGACAGGGGATTTGGAAACACCATATATTTT. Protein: CASSLARDRGFGNTIYF. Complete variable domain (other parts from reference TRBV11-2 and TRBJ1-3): EAGVAQSPRYKIIEKRQSVAFWCNPISGHATLYWYQQILGQGPKLLIQFQNNGVVDDSQLPKDRFSAERLKGVDSTLKIQPAKLEDSAVYLCASSLARDRGFGNTIYFGEGSWLTVV.

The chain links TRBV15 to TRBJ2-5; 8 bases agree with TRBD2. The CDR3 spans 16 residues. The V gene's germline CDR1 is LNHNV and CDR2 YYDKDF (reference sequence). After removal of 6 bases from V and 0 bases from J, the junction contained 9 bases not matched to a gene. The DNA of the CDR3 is TGTGCCACCAGTCCAGGATCACTAGCGGACCAAGAGACCCAGTACTTC. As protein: CATSPGSLADQETQYF.

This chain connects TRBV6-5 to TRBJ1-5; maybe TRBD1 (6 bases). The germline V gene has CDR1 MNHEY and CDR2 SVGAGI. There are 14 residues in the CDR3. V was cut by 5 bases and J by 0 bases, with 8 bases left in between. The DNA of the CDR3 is TGTGCCAGCAGTAGGGGGTATAGCAATCAGCCCCAGCATTTT. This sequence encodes CASSRGYSNQPQHF.

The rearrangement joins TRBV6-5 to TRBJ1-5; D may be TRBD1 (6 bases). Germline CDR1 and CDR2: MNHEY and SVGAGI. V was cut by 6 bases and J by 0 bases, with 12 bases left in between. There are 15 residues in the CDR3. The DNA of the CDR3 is TGTGCCAGCAGGTCTACAGGGTATAGCAATCAGCCCCAGCATTTT. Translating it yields CASRSTGYSNQPQHF.

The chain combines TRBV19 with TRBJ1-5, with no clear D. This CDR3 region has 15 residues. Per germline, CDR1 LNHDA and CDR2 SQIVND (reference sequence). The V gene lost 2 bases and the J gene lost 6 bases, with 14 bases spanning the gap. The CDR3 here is CASSIIGGSTQPQHF. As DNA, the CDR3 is TGTGCCAGTAGTATAATAGGAGGGTCCACTCAGCCCCAGCATTTT.

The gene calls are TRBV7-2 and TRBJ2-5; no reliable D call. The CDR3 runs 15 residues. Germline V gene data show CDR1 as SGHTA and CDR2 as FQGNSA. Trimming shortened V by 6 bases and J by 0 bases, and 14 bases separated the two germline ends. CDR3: CASSRQLRNQETQYF. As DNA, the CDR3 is TGTGCCAGCAGTCGCCAACTCAGGAACCAAGAGACCCAGTACTTC.

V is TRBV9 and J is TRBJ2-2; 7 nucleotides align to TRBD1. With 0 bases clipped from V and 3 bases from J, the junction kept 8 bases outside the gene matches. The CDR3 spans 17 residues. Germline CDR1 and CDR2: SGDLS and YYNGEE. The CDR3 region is CASSVGAGGSDTGELFF. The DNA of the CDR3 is TGTGCCAGCAGCGTAGGGGCAGGGGGATCGGACACCGGGGAGCTGTTTTTT.

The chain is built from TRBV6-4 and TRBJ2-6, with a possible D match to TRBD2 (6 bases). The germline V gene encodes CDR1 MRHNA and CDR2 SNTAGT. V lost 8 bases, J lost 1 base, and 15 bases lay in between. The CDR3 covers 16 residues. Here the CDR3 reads CASAPSAGSGANVLTF. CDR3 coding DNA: TGTGCCAGCGCCCCCTCGGCGGGGTCTGGGGCCAACGTCCTGACTTTC.

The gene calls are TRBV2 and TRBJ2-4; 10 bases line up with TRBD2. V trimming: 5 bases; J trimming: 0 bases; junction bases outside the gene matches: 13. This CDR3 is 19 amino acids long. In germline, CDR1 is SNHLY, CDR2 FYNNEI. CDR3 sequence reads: CASSSLGAGGLSAKNIQYF. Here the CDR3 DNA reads TGTGCCAGCAGTTCGCTGGGAGCGGGGGGGTTGTCAGCCAAAAACATTCAGTACTTC.

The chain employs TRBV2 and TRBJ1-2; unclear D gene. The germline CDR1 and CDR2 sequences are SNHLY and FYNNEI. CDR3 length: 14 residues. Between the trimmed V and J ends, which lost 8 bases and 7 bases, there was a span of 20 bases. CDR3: CASGLRLTSVGYTF. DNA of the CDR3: TGTGCCAGCGGACTTCGCCTTACTTCCGTTGGCTACACCTTC.

Here the CDR3 DNA reads TGTGCCAGCAGCCCCCTTTGGGAGTATGAGCAGTTCTTC. Amino acids: CASSPLWEYEQFF. The chain links TRBV12-3 or TRBV12-4 to TRBJ2-1; D may be TRBD2 (5 bases). The CDR3 has 13 amino acids. Deletions cut 6 bases from V and 8 bases from J, with 14 bases between.

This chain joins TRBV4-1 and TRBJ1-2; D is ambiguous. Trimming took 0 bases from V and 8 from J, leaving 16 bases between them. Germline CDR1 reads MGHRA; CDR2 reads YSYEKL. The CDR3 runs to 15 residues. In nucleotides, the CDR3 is TGCGCCAGCAGCCAAGATTCAGAAATTGCGGTCGGCTACACCTTC. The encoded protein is CASSQDSEIAVGYTF.

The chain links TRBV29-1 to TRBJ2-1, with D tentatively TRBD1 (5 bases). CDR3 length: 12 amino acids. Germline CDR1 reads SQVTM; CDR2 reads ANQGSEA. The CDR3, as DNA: TGCACCGGCAGGACAAACCACAATGAGCAGTTCTTC. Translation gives CTGRTNHNEQFF.

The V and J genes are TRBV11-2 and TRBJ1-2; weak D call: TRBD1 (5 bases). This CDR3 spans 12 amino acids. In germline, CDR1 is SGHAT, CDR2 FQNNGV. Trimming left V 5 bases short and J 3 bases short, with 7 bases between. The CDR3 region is CASSRGDYGYTF. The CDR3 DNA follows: TGTGCCAGCAGCCGGGGGGACTATGGCTACACCTTC.

The CDR3 region has the DNA TGTGCCAGTAGCCCCGGGTTGGGGGGGAACCAAGAGACCCAGTACTTC. Residues: CASSPGLGGNQETQYF. The V and J genes are TRBV19 and TRBJ2-5; 7 nucleotides agree with TRBD2. The CDR3 is made up of 16 amino acids. The germline gives CDR1 LNHDA, CDR2 SQIVND (reference sequence). The V segment lost 6 bases and the J segment 0 bases; nucleotides outside the gene matches: 10.

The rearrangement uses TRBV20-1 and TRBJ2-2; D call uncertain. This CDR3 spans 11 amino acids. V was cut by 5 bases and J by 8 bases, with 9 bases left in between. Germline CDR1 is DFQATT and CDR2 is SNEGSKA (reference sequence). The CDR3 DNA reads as TGCAGTGCTCCCTGGCTGGGGGAGCTGTTTTTT. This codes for CSAPWLGELFF.

The CDR3 is CASSIDLQTGGYTF. The CDR3 DNA follows: TGTGCCAGTAGTATAGACCTTCAGACAGGCGGCTACACCTTC. This chain uses TRBV19 with TRBJ1-2; D might be TRBD1 (6 bases). Between the trimmed V and J ends, which lost 0 bases and 8 bases, there was a span of 13 bases. There are 14 residues in the CDR3. Germline V gene data show CDR1 as LNHDA and CDR2 as SQIVND (reference sequence).

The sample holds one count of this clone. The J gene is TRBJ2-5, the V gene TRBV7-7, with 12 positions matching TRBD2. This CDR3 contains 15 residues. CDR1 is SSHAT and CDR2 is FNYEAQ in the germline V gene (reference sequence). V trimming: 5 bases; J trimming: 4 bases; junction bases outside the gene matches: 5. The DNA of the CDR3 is TGTGCCAGCAGCCCGACTAGCGGGGGCCGAGAGACCCAGTACTTC. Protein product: CASSPTSGGRETQYF.